The 17 T cell receptor beta chains given below trace back to one sample, sequenced in a study of beta chain features in type 1 diabetes. Of the isolated RNA, all was reverse transcribed, and so the sequenced material was expressed TCRB transcripts. Clones were sequenced by immunoSEQ multiplex PCR, and TCRdb holds only the in-frame ones, with some missing. The sample includes 350,000 to 450,000 clones, more than 11% of them seen just once. The specimen sequenced was naive CD4+ T cells from blood. These TCRs come from a man aged 25-45 years in good health.

Only a few counts were recorded for this clone. The V call is TRBV9, the J call TRBJ2-1, with 8 bases fitting TRBD2. CDR3 length equals 14 residues. The germline CDR1 and CDR2 sequences are SGDLS and YYNGEE. Trimming took 0 bases from V and 13 from J; bases not matched to a gene: 9. The CDR3 DNA reads as TGTGCCAGCAGCGTAGGGACAGCGGGAGTCCCTCAGTTCTTC. Encoded protein: CASSVGTAGVPQFF. The entire variable domain, with the rest obtained from reference TRBV9 and TRBJ2-1, is as follows: DSGVTQTPKHLITATGQRVTLRCSPRSGDLSVYWYQQSLDQGLQFLIQYYNGEERAKGNILERFSAQQFPDLHSELNLSSLELGDSALYFCASSVGTAGVPQFFGPGTRLTVL.

This clone has a handful of counts. The chain combines TRBV10-3 with TRBJ2-5; 7 bases match TRBD1. Germline trimming cut 3 bases from V and 2 bases from J; bases unmatched to any gene: 9. Germline loops: CDR1 ENHRY, CDR2 SYGVKD. The CDR3 is made up of 16 amino acids. The CDR3 DNA reads as TGTGCCATCAGTGACTTTTCGGACAGGACACAAGAGACCCAGTACTTC. Protein product: CAISDFSDRTQETQYF.

The chain carries TRBV4-3 and TRBJ2-7; D might be TRBD1 or TRBD2, each matching 7 bases. CDR3 length: 14 residues. Germline lookup yields CDR1 LGHNA and CDR2 YSLEER. V lost 0 bases and J lost 6, with 12 bases in between. The CDR3 here is CASSQDGRDSEQYF. CDR3 nucleotides: TGCGCCAGCAGCCAAGATGGGAGGGACAGCGAGCAGTACTTC.

The gene calls are TRBV4-3 and TRBJ2-3; TRBD2 matches at 10 bases. CDR1 is LGHNA, CDR2 YSLEER, per germline. With 0 bases clipped from V and 2 bases from J, the junction kept 5 bases outside the gene matches. The length of the CDR3 is 17 residues. CDR3 DNA: TGCGCCAGCAGCCAAGATCGGACTAGCGGTCTCACAGATACGCAGTATTTT. Translating gives CASSQDRTSGLTDTQYF.

The chain is built from TRBV7-9 and TRBJ1-2; 8 nucleotides agree with TRBD1. The V and J ends lost 5 bases and 0 bases, in that order; junction bases with no gene match: 5. The V gene's germline CDR1 is SEHNR and CDR2 FQNEAQ (reference sequence). This CDR3 contains 15 residues. CDR3 sequence reads: CASSRSGGPNYGYTF. The CDR3 region has the DNA TGTGCCAGCAGCCGATCAGGGGGCCCTAACTATGGCTACACCTTC.

This clone has a count of ten or more. CDR3 coding DNA: TGTGCCTGGAGTGCGGGGCTGGGGTACGAGCAGTACGTC. It specifies CAWSAGLGYEQYV. The chain joins TRBV30 to TRBJ2-7; D may match TRBD1 or TRBD2 (5 bases each). Germline V CDR1 and CDR2: GTSNPN, SVGIG (reference sequence). Deletions cut 1 base from V and 4 bases from J, with 11 bases between. The CDR3 is made up of 13 amino acids.

Written as DNA, the CDR3 is TGTGCCAGCAACCTAGCGGGACCCCGGTACAATGAGCAGTTCTTC. Its protein is CASNLAGPRYNEQFF. V usage is TRBV27 and J usage is TRBJ2-1; 9 nucleotides match TRBD2. Trimming at V came to 7 bases and at J to 4 bases, leaving 8 bases not matched to a gene. Germline lookup yields CDR1 MNHEY and CDR2 SMNVEV (reference sequence). The CDR3 consists of 15 residues.

V gene TRBV7-9 combines with J gene TRBJ2-7; maybe TRBD1 (6 bases). CDR1 and CDR2 from the germline V gene are SEHNR and FQNEAQ (reference sequence). The ends were cut back, 1 base at V and 1 base at J, with 14 bases in the middle. This CDR3 is built from 16 residues. The CDR3 region is CASSLGSGDPSYEQYV. The CDR3 bases are TGTGCCAGCAGCTTAGGGTCAGGGGACCCATCCTACGAGCAGTACGTC.

The CDR3 here is CASSPRGGNQPQHF. CDR3 nucleotide sequence: TGTGCCAGCAGTCCACGTGGGGGGAATCAGCCCCAGCATTTT. The J gene is TRBJ1-5, the V gene TRBV6-5; possible D gene TRBD1, 5 bases. Trimming stripped 5 bases from V and 4 bases from J, with 12 bases between. Germline loops: CDR1 MNHEY, CDR2 SVGAGI. The length of the CDR3 is 14 residues.

This chain uses TRBV4-1 with TRBJ2-7, with 9 bases lining up with TRBD1. Per the germline V gene, CDR1 is MGHRA and CDR2 is YSYEKL. The CDR3 loop spans 15 amino acids. V trimming: 0 bases; J trimming: 7 bases; junction bases outside the gene matches: 7. CDR3 nucleotide sequence: TGCGCCAGCAGCCAAGAAGGGACAGGGAGAGGAGAGCAGTACGTC. This codes for CASSQEGTGRGEQYV.

The rearrangement links TRBV19 to TRBJ2-4, with D perhaps matching TRBD2 (5 bases). Germline V gene sequence: CDR1 LNHDA, CDR2 SQIVND (reference sequence). V dropped 9 bases and J dropped 7 bases, with 13 bases sitting between them. CDR3 size: 12 residues. CDR3 region: CASREPGNIQYF. The CDR3 DNA is TGTGCCAGCCGGGAACCGGGGAACATTCAGTACTTC.

In this sample, this clone turned up a few times. The chain employs TRBV18 and TRBJ2-7; tentative D call: TRBD2 (5 bases). The V gene's germline CDR1 is KGHSH and CDR2 LQKENI. The CDR3 runs 13 residues. V lost 1 base and J lost 5, with 9 bases in between. CDR3 nucleotides: TGTGCCAGCTCACCACGGGAGACACACGAGCAGTACTTC. This sequence encodes CASSPRETHEQYF.

This clone was recorded a few times. The chain links TRBV7-2 to TRBJ2-3; the match to TRBD2 covers 11 bases. The CDR3 has 16 amino acids. Looked up from germline, CDR1 is SGHTA and CDR2 is FQGNSA. V was pared by 5 bases and J by 4 bases, with 8 bases of the junction left unmatched. For the CDR3, the DNA is TGTGCCAGCAGCCTCAAACTAGCGGGAGTTGCAGATACGCAGTATTTT. Amino acid sequence: CASSLKLAGVADTQYF.

This clone has more than one count but fewer than ten. The chain uses TRBV23-1 and TRBJ2-3; 12 nucleotides agree with TRBD2. TRBV23-1 is an open reading frame whose function is uncertain. This CDR3 spans 21 amino acids. The V gene end was trimmed by 2 bases and the J gene end by 5 bases; junction bases not matched to a gene: 20. CDR3 sequence reads: CASSQDLPPTSSGGAEDTQYF. The CDR3 DNA reads TGCGCCAGCAGTCAAGATCTCCCCCCCACCTCTAGCGGGGGGGCCGAAGATACGCAGTATTTT.

V is TRBV7-2 and J is TRBJ2-3, with no clear D. This CDR3 has 15 amino acids. V lost 2 bases and J 6 bases, leaving 15 bases between the germline ends. Germline V gene sequence: CDR1 SGHTA, CDR2 FQGNSA. The CDR3 region has the DNA TGTGCCAGCAGCTTAACTGGCCCTGCCTCGGATACGCAGTATTTT. Translation gives CASSLTGPASDTQYF.

This clone showed up just a few times. This sequence joins TRBV5-1 and TRBJ2-7; the D is unclear. Trimming cost V 2 bases and J 2 bases, with 8 bases left between them. This CDR3 comprises 13 residues. Germline-derived CDR1 and CDR2 are SGHRS and YFSETQ. In DNA form, the CDR3 reads TGCGCCAGCAGCTTTGAGTTTACCTACGAGCAGTACTTC. Encoded protein: CASSFEFTYEQYF.

This clone has a handful of counts. The CDR3 DNA is TGCGCCAGCAGCCTCGCGGGGACAGATACGCAGTATTTT. Its protein product is CASSLAGTDTQYF. The V and J genes are TRBV4-3 and TRBJ2-3, with D perhaps TRBD2 (6 bases). This CDR3 comprises 13 residues. V lost 4 bases and J 3 bases, leaving 8 bases between the germline ends. The germline gives CDR1 LGHNA, CDR2 YSLEER.